This T cell receptor beta chain was captured in a study of regulatory T cells in long-lasting Graves disease. Time point reported: newly diagnosed GD, antithyroid drugs for less than 3 months. Making the TCR library involved RNA that had been extracted from PBMCs. Diagnosing Graves' disease relied on the American Thyroid Association guidelines. Germline loops: CDR1 ENHRY, CDR2 SYGVKD. Trimming cost V 0 bases and J 0 bases, with 13 bases left between them. There are 17 residues in the CDR3. Libraries of TCR beta came from iRepertoire HTBI primers plus Arm-PCR of CDR3 regions. TCRdb ran MiXCR on the multiplex PCR reads and lists one entry per CDR3 protein. There are roughly 430,000 distinct CDR3 sequences in the sample; roughly 15% occur only once, and approximately 11% lies in the top ten. In this sample, this clonotype turned up many times. Its antigen is unknown. Study-wide points: Newly diagnosed disease favored TRBV20-1 and TRBJ2-1 over persistent disease.

The sample also formed part of further work on T cells in Graves' hyperthyroidism and ophthalmopathy. This second study says: Absence of ophthalmopathy progression within 18 months defined stable Graves' hyperthyroidism.

The specimen was peripheral blood mononuclear cells (PBMCs), collected at new diagnosis, from a patient treated with antithyroid drugs. This clonotype originated in a woman aged 25 to 39 with Graves disease. V and J are TRBV10-3 and TRBJ2-3; no reliable D call. In DNA form, the CDR3 reads TGTGCCATCAGTGAGTCGTGGCTGCGCGGTAGCACAGATACGCAGTATTTT. Encoded protein: CAISESWLRGSTDTQYF.